These 17 T cell receptor beta chains were sequenced from one sample in a study of CXCR3-negative and CXCR3-positive naive CD8 T cells (dated by TCRdb to the late 2010s). General findings and caveats noted by the study authors: Compared with CXCR3-negative naive cells, CXCR3-positive naive cells had TRB CDR3s with higher hydrophobicity (lower Kidera factor 4), lower energy, and higher strength and volume indices.

Their recognized antigens are unknown. The instrument given in TCRdb is NextSeq 550. The Human TCR Profiling Kit (MiLaboratory) was used to make UMI-labeled 5' RACE TRB cDNA libraries. Each entry corresponds to one CDR3 protein sequence from reads that TCRdb reprocessed, and DNA is not given. The record for this sample contains approximately 96,000 distinct CDR3 sequences. About 1.1% of the sample goes to the ten largest clones. Specimen: naive CXCR3+ CD8+ T cells from blood. The sample's cell subset or site label, in plain terms: CD45RO-CCR7+CD27+CD95- naive CD8+ T cells expressing CXCR3 (TNR3+). These receptors all come from a human donor in good health. Some clones in this sample may be carry-over from other donors' samples.

This chain joins TRBV12-3 or TRBV12-4 and TRBJ2-1; TCRdb picks TRBD2, but there is no DNA to check that call. This CDR3 has 16 amino acids. Here the CDR3 reads CASSGLAGALNNEQFF.

This sequence joins TRBV15 and TRBJ2-2; TCRdb proposes TRBD1, but this gene call is untestable without DNA. The germline gives CDR1 LNHNV, CDR2 YYDKDF (reference sequence). The CDR3 sequence is 15 residues long. CDR3 protein: CATAGTGEYTGELFF.

This chain joins TRBV29-1 and TRBJ1-1; TCRdb returns TRBD1, unconfirmable since there is no DNA. CDR3 length: 14 residues. Per germline, CDR1 SQVTM and CDR2 ANQGSEA. Here the CDR3 reads CSGLGTEGRNEAFF.

The chain links TRBV27 to TRBJ2-4; there is no DNA to check the TCRdb D call of TRBD1. Germline V gene sequence: CDR1 MNHEY, CDR2 SMNVEV (reference sequence). The CDR3 spans 15 residues. The CDR3 reads CASSFTGIGKNIQYF.

V and J are TRBV6-1 and TRBJ2-7; the D call from TCRdb, TRBD1, cannot be confirmed without DNA. The CDR3 is made up of 15 amino acids. CDR1 and CDR2 from the germline V gene are MNHNS and SASEGT. CDR3 sequence reads: CASSERAGRNREQYF.

V gene TRBV25-1 combines with J gene TRBJ2-7; the D gene TCRdb calls, TRBD2, cannot be checked with no DNA. Per germline, CDR1 MGHDK and CDR2 SYGVNS. The CDR3 runs 14 residues. The CDR3 loop is CASSDYEGSYEQYF.

The chain joins TRBV7-8 to TRBJ2-1; absent DNA, TCRdb's TRBD1 call cannot be checked. The CDR3 is 14 amino acids. From germline, CDR1 is SGHVS and CDR2 FQNEAQ. CDR3 loop: CASSHRGLDNEQFF. The full variable domain, its missing parts supplied by reference TRBV7-8 and TRBJ2-1, is GAGVSQSPRYKVAKRGQDVALRCDPISGHVSLFWYQQALGQGPEFLTYFQNEAQLDKSGLPSDRFFAERPEGSVSTLKIQRTQQEDSAVYLCASSHRGLDNEQFFGPGTRLTVL.

The J gene is TRBJ2-1, the V gene TRBV7-9; the D call of TRBD1 rests on TCRdb alone, since no DNA is present to check it. This CDR3 is 14 amino acids long. Germline-derived CDR1 and CDR2 are SEHNR and FQNEAQ (reference sequence). This chain's CDR3 is CASSLPRDYNEQFF. The full variable domain, completed using reference TRBV7-9 and TRBJ2-1, is DTGVSQNPRHKITKRGQNVTFRCDPISEHNRLYWYRQTLGQGPEFLTYFQNEAQLEKSRLLSDRFSAERPKGSFSTLEIQRTEQGDSAMYLCASSLPRDYNEQFFGPGTRLTVL.

This rearrangement joins TRBV10-1 to TRBJ2-7. The CDR3 spans 13 residues. Germline assignment: CDR1 WNHNN and CDR2 SYGVQD (reference sequence). The CDR3 protein is CASSESGAYEQYF.

This chain's CDR3 is CASSLGLKAEQHF. The rearrangement joins TRBV7-6 to TRBJ2-7. The CDR3 sequence is 13 residues long. CDR1 is SGHVS and CDR2 is FNYEAQ in the germline V gene.

The rearrangement links TRBV5-6 to TRBJ2-3; TCRdb outputs TRBD2, but without DNA this stays unchecked. The CDR3 is 17 residues long. The germline V gene has CDR1 SGHDT and CDR2 YYEEEE. This CDR3 reads CASSSLAGEPHTDTQYF.

The rearrangement joins TRBV5-1 to TRBJ2-1; the D call from TCRdb, TRBD1, cannot be confirmed without DNA. CDR1 and CDR2 from the germline V gene are SGHRS and YFSETQ. The CDR3 has 11 residues. The CDR3 reads CASSKGQERFF.

The rearrangement joins TRBV7-9 to TRBJ2-7; no DNA is available, so the TRBD2 call from TCRdb remains unchecked. The CDR3 has 17 residues. The germline V gene encodes CDR1 SEHNR and CDR2 FQNEAQ (reference sequence). The CDR3 reads CASSLRSGAQVNYEQYF.

V and J are TRBV7-9 and TRBJ1-6; the TCRdb call, TRBD1, lacks DNA for checking. Per germline, CDR1 SEHNR and CDR2 FQNEAQ (reference sequence). CDR3 size: 17 residues. CDR3 loop: CASSLGNRVIDNSPLHF.

V gene TRBV5-6 combines with J gene TRBJ1-5; TCRdb gives TRBD1 as the D gene, but with no DNA this cannot be confirmed. Germline CDR1 and CDR2: SGHDT and YYEEEE. The CDR3 loop spans 19 amino acids. The CDR3 protein is CASSFGRGDTSLGNQPQHF.

The chain carries TRBV7-3 and TRBJ2-7; without DNA, the TCRdb call of TRBD2 cannot be checked. The CDR3 is 13 amino acids. Germline CDR1 reads SGHTA; CDR2 reads FQGTGA. The CDR3 here is CASGRGGPDEQYF.

This chain joins TRBV20-1 and TRBJ2-3; TCRdb reports TRBD1, a call that lacks DNA to check it against. Looked up from germline, CDR1 is DFQATT and CDR2 is SNEGSKA (reference sequence). This CDR3 has 15 residues. The CDR3 region is CSARDWDGATDTQYF.